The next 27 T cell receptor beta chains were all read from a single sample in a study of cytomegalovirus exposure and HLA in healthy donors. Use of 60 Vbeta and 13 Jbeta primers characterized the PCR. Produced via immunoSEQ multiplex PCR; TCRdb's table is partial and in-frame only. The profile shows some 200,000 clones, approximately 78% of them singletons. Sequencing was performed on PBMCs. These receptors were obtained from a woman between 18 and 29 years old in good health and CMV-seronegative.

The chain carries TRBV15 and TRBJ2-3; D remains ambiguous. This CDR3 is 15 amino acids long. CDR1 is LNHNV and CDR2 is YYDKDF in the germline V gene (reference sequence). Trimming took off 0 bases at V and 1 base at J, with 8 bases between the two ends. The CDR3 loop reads CATSRDRARTDTQYF. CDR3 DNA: TGTGCCACCAGCAGAGATCGTGCGCGCACAGATACGCAGTATTTT.

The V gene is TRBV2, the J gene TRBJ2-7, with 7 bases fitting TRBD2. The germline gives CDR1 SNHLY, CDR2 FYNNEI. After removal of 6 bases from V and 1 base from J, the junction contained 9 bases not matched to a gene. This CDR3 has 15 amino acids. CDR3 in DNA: TGTGCCAGCAGATTCCGGGGACTACTGTCCTACGAGCAGTACTTC. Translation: CASRFRGLLSYEQYF.

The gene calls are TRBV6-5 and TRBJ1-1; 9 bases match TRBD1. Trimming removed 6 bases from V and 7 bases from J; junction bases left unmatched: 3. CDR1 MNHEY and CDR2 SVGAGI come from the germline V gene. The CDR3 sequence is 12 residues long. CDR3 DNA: TGTGCCAGCAGGGGACAGGGCAATGAAGCTTTCTTT. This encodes CASRGQGNEAFF.

This chain's CDR3 is CSISRGTGAYEQYF. The CDR3 DNA follows: TGCAGCATCTCGAGGGGGACAGGGGCCTACGAGCAGTACTTC. The chain uses TRBV29-1 and TRBJ2-7; 10 nucleotides align to TRBD1. The CDR3 sequence is 14 residues long. V dropped 8 bases and J dropped 2; count of bases not matched to a gene: 9. Looked up from germline, CDR1 is SQVTM and CDR2 is ANQGSEA.

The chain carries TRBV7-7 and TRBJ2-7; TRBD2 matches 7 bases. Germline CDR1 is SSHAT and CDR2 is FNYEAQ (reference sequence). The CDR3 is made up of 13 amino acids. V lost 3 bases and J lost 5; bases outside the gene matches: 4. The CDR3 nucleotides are TGTGCCAGCAGCTTCTCTGCGGGGGACGAGCAGTACTTC. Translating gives CASSFSAGDEQYF.

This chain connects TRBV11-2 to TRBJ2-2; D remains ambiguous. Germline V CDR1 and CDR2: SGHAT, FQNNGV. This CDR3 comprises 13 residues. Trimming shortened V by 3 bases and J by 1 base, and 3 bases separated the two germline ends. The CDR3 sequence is CASSFKNTGELFF. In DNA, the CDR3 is TGTGCCAGCAGCTTCAAGAACACCGGGGAGCTGTTTTTT.

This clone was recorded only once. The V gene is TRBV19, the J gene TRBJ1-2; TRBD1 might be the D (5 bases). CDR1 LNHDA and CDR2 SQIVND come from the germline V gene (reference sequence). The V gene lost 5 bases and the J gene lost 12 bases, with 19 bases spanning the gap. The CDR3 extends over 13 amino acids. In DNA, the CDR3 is TGTGCCAGTAGTCCCGAGAGGCGGGGGTTCCACACCTTC. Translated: CASSPERRGFHTF.

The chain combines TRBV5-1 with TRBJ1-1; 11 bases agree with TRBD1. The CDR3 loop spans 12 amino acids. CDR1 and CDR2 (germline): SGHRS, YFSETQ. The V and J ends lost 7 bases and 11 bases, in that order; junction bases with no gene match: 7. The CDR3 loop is CASWDRGSGAFF. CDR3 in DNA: TGCGCCAGCTGGGACAGGGGGAGTGGGGCTTTCTTT.

CDR3 coding DNA: TGTGCCAGCAGCCTAGGGACTAGCGGGAAGAGAAGCACAGATACGCAGTATTTT. Translation: CASSLGTSGKRSTDTQYF. The chain has TRBV5-4 and TRBJ2-3, with TRBD2 matching 13 bases. The trim removed 4 bases at V and 0 bases at J, leaving 8 bases unmatched. Looked up from germline, CDR1 is SGHNT and CDR2 is YYREEE (reference sequence). This CDR3 is built from 18 residues. The full variable domain, in which reference TRBV5-4 and TRBJ2-3 provide the parts outside the CDR3, is ETGVTQSPTHLIKTRGQQVTLRCSSQSGHNTVSWYQQALGQGPQFIFQYYREEENGRGNFPPRFSGLQFPNYSSELNVNALELDDSALYLCASSLGTSGKRSTDTQYFGPGTRLTVL.

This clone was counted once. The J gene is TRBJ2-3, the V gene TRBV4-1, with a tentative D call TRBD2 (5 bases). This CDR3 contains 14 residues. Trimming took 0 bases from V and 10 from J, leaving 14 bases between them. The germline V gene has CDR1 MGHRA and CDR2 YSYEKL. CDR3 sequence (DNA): TGCGCCAGCAGCCAAGAGTACGGATCGAGGGCGCAGTATTTT. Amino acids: CASSQEYGSRAQYF.

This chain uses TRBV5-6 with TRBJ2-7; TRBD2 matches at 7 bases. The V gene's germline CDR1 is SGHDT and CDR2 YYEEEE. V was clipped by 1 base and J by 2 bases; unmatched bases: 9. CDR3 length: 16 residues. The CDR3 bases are TGTGCCAGCAGCTTGAAACTAGCGAGAGGTGCCTACGAGCAGTACTTC. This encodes CASSLKLARGAYEQYF. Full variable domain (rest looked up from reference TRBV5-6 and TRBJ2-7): DAGVTQSPTHLIKTRGQQVTLRCSPKSGHDTVSWYQQALGQGPQFIFQYYEEEERQRGNFPDRFSGHQFPNYSSELNVNALLLGDSALYLCASSLKLARGAYEQYFGPGTRLTVT.

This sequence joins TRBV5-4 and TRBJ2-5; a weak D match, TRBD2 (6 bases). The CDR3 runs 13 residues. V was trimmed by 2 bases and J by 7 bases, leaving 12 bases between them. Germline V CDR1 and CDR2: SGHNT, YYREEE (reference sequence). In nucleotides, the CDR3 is TGTGCCAGCAGCTTATCTAGGGAGGCGACCCAGTACTTC. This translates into CASSLSREATQYF.

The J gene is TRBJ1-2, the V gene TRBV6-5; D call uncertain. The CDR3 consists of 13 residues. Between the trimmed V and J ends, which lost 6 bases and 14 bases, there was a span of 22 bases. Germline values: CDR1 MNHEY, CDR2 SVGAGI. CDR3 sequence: CASSPPSVQPYTF. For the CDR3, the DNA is TGTGCCAGCAGCCCACCTTCAGTACAGCCCTATACCTTC.

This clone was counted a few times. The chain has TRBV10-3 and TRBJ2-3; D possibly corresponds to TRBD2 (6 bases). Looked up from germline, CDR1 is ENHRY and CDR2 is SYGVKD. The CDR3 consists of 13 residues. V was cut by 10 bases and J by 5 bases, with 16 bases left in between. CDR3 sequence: CATGPGGEDTQYF. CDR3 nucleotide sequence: TGTGCCACCGGCCCGGGCGGGGAAGATACGCAGTATTTT.

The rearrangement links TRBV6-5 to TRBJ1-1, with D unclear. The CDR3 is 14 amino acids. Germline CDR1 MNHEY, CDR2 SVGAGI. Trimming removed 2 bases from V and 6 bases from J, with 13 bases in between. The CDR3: CASSYRRGVAEAFF. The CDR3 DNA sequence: TGTGCCAGCAGTTACCGACGGGGAGTGGCTGAAGCTTTCTTT.

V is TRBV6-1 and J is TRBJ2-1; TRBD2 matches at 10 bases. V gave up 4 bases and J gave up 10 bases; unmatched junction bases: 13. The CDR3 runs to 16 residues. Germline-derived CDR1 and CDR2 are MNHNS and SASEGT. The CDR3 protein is CASSGAGASGSWEQFF. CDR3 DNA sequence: TGTGCCAGCAGTGGGGCGGGGGCTAGCGGGAGCTGGGAGCAGTTCTTC.

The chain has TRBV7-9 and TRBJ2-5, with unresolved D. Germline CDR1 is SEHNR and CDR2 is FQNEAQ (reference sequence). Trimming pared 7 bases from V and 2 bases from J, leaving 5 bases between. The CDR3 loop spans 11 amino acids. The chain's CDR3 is CASTPQETQYF. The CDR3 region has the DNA TGTGCCAGCACCCCACAAGAGACCCAGTACTTC.

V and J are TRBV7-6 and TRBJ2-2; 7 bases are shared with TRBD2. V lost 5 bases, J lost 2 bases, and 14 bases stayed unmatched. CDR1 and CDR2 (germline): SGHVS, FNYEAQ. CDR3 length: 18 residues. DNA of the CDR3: TGTGCCAGCAGCCCCCGGGCAGCTGGCGGGAGAAACACCGGGGAGCTGTTTTTT. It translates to CASSPRAAGGRNTGELFF.

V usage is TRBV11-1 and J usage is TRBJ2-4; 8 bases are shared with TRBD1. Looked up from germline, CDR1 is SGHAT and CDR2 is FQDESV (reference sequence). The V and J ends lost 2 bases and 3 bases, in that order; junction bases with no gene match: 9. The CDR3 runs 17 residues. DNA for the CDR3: TGTGCCAGCAGCTTACGGCCCAGGGGGCAAGGCAAAAACATTCAGTACTTC. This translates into CASSLRPRGQGKNIQYF.

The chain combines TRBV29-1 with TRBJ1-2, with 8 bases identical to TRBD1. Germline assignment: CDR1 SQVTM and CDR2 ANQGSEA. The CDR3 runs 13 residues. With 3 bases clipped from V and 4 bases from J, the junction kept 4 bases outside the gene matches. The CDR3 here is CSVDRTGSYGYTF. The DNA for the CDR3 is TGCAGCGTTGATCGGACAGGGTCCTATGGCTACACCTTC.

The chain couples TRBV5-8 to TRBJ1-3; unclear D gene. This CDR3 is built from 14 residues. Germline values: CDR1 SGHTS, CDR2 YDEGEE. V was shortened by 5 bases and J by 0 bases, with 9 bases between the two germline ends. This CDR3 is CASSSLSSGNTIYF. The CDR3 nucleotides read TGTGCCAGCAGTTCGTTGAGCTCTGGAAACACCATATATTTT. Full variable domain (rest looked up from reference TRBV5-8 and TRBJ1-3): EAGVTQSPTHLIKTRGQQATLRCSPISGHTSVYWYQQALGLGLQFLLWYDEGEERNRGNFPPRFSGRQFPNYSSELNVNALELEDSALYLCASSSLSSGNTIYFGEGSWLTVV.

As DNA, the CDR3 is TGTGCCAGCAGTTTTACAGGGTCCGGGGCCAACGTCCTGACTTTC. The encoded protein is CASSFTGSGANVLTF. The J gene is TRBJ2-6, the V gene TRBV27; a possible D gene is TRBD1 (6 bases). V lost 3 bases to trimming and J lost 4 bases, with 10 bases between them. The CDR3 totals 15 residues. CDR1 is MNHEY, CDR2 SMNVEV, per germline (reference sequence).

The CDR3 DNA follows: TGCGCCAGCAGCGCGGACAGGCTCAATGAGCAGTTCTTC. Translation: CASSADRLNEQFF. V usage is TRBV5-1 and J usage is TRBJ2-1, with TRBD1 matching 7 bases. Trimming removed 4 bases from V and 6 bases from J; junction bases left unmatched: 4. Germline CDR1 is SGHRS and CDR2 is YFSETQ. The CDR3 runs 13 residues.

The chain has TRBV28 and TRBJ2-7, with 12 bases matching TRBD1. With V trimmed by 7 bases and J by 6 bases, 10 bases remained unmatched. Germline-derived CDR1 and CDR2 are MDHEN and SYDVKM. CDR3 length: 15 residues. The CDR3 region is CASITSGQGASEQYF. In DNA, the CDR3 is TGTGCCAGCATCACCTCGGGACAGGGGGCTTCCGAGCAGTACTTC.

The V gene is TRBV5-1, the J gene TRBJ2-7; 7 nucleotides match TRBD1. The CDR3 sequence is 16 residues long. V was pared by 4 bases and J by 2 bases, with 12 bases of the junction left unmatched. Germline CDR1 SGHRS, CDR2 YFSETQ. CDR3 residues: CASSPLTGSIPYEQYF. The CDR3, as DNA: TGCGCCAGCAGCCCGTTGACAGGGTCTATCCCCTACGAGCAGTACTTC. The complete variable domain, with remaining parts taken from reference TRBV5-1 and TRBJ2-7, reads KAGVTQTPRYLIKTRGQQVTLSCSPISGHRSVSWYQQTPGQGLQFLFEYFSETQRNKGNFPGRFSGRQFSNSRSEMNVSTLELGDSALYLCASSPLTGSIPYEQYFGPGTRLTVT.

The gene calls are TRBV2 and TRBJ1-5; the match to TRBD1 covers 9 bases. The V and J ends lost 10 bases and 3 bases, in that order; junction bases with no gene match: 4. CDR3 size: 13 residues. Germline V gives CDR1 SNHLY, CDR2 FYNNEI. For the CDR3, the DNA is TGTGCCACGGGACAGGGCCTCAATCAGCCCCAGCATTTT. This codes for CATGQGLNQPQHF.

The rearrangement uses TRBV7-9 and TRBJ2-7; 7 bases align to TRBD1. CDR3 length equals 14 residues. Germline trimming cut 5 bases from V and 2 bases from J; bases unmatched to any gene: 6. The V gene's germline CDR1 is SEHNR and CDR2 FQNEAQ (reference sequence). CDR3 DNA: TGTGCCAGCAGCCCAGACAGGGATGCCTACGAGCAGTACTTC. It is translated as CASSPDRDAYEQYF.